This TCR beta chain was obtained from a study of CD8 T cells in ankylosing spondylitis. Overall study findings and caveats: The clones that were linked to disease were reported to be significantly enriched in matched synovial fluid samples from ankylosing spondylitis patients.

TCRdb re-derived calls from the 5' RACE reads in MiXCR, one entry per CDR3 protein. The top ten hold 3.5% of the sample, which has 300,000 to 350,000 distinct CDR3 sequences, roughly 20% seen once. As concerns this clonotype: Antigen unknown.

V lost 1 base to trimming and J lost 5 bases; unmatched junction nucleotides: 6. The CDR3 is made up of 15 amino acids. Germline V gene sequence: CDR1 SGDLS, CDR2 YYNGEE. The sequence was collected from a female donor with ankylosing spondylitis or in good health (not recorded which). The sequenced material came from blood, either unsorted or a sorted T cell fraction (not recorded which). The V call is TRBV9, the J call TRBJ2-3, with 8 bases identical to TRBD2. CDR3 protein: CASSVQGLVLDTQYF. CDR3 DNA sequence: TGTGCCAGCAGCGTACAGGGACTAGTTCTAGATACGCAGTATTTT.